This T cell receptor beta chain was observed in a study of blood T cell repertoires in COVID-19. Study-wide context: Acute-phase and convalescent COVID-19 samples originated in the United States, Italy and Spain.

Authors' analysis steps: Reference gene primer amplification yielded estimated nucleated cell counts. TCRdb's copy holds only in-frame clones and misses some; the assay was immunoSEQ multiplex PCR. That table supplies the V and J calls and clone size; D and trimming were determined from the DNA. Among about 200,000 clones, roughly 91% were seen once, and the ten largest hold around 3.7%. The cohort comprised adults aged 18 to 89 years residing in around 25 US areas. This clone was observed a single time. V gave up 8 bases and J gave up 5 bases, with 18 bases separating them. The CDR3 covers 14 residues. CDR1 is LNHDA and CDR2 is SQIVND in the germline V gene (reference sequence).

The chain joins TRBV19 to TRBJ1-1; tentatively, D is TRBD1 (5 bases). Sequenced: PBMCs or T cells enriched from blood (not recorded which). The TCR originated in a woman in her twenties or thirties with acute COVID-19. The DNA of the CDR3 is TGTGCCAGTGGTGAGGGGTTCGGGGGGACTGAAGCTTTCTTT. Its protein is CASGEGFGGTEAFF.